Only a few counts were recorded for the clone carrying this T cell receptor (beta chain). What it binds is not known. Using RNA template, CDR3s of TCR alpha and beta were amplified with iRepertoire arm-PCR. Input was 100-400 ng of tissue mRNA or PBMC total RNA. TCRdb processed the multiplex PCR reads anew with MiXCR; each CDR3 protein has one entry. The table lists 40,000 or so distinct CDR3 sequences, about 22% of them singletons. This sample was taken from a study of glioma-infiltrating T cells. Study observations and caveats: Tissue-blood divergence was below expectation in non-neoplastic patients, above in gliomas.

The CDR3 has 14 amino acids. CDR1 SGHRS and CDR2 YFSETQ come from the germline V gene. The V gene lost 4 bases and the J gene lost 3 bases, with 13 bases spanning the gap. Sequenced sample: glioma tissue, nonneoplastic brain tissue, or PBMCs (not recorded which). The receptor was derived from a human donor with low-grade glioma or glioblastoma, undergoing nonglioma brain surgery, or in good health (not recorded which). The V call is TRBV5-1, the J call TRBJ1-1, with a tentative D call TRBD1 (6 bases). CDR3 region: CASSIGDTYTEAFF. DNA for the CDR3: TGCGCCAGCAGCATAGGGGACACCTACACTGAAGCTTTCTTT.